The T cell receptor (beta chain) described here comes from a study of blood T cell repertoires in COVID-19. Study summary: Specimens from acute and convalescent COVID-19 originated in the United States, Italy and Spain. The analysed material was cDNA or gDNA that came from T cells, B-cell-depleted T cells, or PBMCs.

Authors' methods: How many nucleated cells were present was estimated from reference gene primer amplification. Repertoires were generated with immunoSEQ multiplex PCR, while TCRdb's copy carries only in-frame clones and drops some. V and J calls and clone size come straight from that table; D and trimming were deduced from the DNA. This repertoire shows under 130,000 clones, around nine tenths found once; its top ten account for less than 4%. Germline V CDR1 and CDR2: MNHEY, SMNVEV (reference sequence). The junction had 16 bases not matched to a gene; V was cut back by 3 bases and J by 15 bases. CDR3 length: 17 amino acids. In this sample, this clone turned up once.

The source of this sequence is a human donor in a cohort sampled during active COVID-19. V gene TRBV27 combines with J gene TRBJ2-1; 14 bases match TRBD2. The sample comprised peripheral blood. Written as DNA, the CDR3 is TGTGCCAGCAGTTTCCAATTACCGGGACTAGCGGGAGTAAAACTGTTCTTC. This sequence encodes CASSFQLPGLAGVKLFF.